The 27 T cell receptor beta chains given below trace back to one sample, sequenced in a study of cytomegalovirus exposure and HLA in healthy donors. The study ran its PCR with 60 Vbeta and 13 Jbeta primers. Sequencing used immunoSEQ multiplex PCR; TCRdb keeps in-frame clones, though not all of them. The sample contains 150,000 to 200,000 clones, 75% to 80% of which appear only once. Specimen: PBMCs. These receptor sequences come from a middle-aged man in good health and CMV-seropositive.

V is TRBV7-9 and J is TRBJ2-3; TRBD2 aligns across 7 bases. Looked up from germline, CDR1 is SEHNR and CDR2 is FQNEAQ (reference sequence). Unmatched junction bases numbered 6, after V lost 1 base and J lost 8 bases. The CDR3 is 14 amino acids. Here the CDR3 DNA reads TGTGCCAGCAGCTTAGGCGGGGGTCGAGGTACGCAGTATTTT. The encoded protein is CASSLGGGRGTQYF.

Regarding this clone: The junction departs from germline at one end; a sequencing error may be responsible. The rearrangement links TRBV7-7 to TRBJ2-2; 13 bases match TRBD2. In germline, CDR1 is SSHAT, CDR2 FNYEAQ (reference sequence). The CDR3 runs to 22 residues. CDR3 loop: CASSSFPRLAGGPTDNTGELFF. CDR3 nucleotide sequence: TGTGCTAGCAGCTCCTTTCCCCGACTAGCGGGAGGCCCCACCGATAACACCGGGGAGCTGTTTTTT.

V gene TRBV5-1 combines with J gene TRBJ2-7; D perhaps matches TRBD1 (8 bases). This CDR3 has 18 residues. V was shortened by 1 base and J by 1 base, with 21 bases between the two germline ends. CDR1 SGHRS and CDR2 YFSETQ come from the germline V gene. The CDR3 DNA reads TGCGCCAGCAGCTTGATTGGGGGAGGGACAGGTCGATCCTACGAGCAGTACTTC. Protein: CASSLIGGGTGRSYEQYF.

The rearrangement links TRBV14 to TRBJ2-3; 9 bases match TRBD1. The germline gives CDR1 SGHDN, CDR2 FVKESK. The V and J ends lost 1 base and 2 bases, in that order; junction bases with no gene match: 22. The CDR3 totals 22 residues. The CDR3 loop reads CASSQGGDSGQGPHSPTDTQYF. The CDR3 region has the DNA TGTGCCAGCAGCCAAGGAGGCGACTCGGGACAGGGACCTCATAGCCCCACAGATACGCAGTATTTT.

J is TRBJ2-7 and V is TRBV6-6, with a tentative D call TRBD1 (6 bases). The germline V and J ends were trimmed by 10 bases and 7 bases, with 26 bases remaining between them. The germline V gene has CDR1 MNHNY and CDR2 SVGAGI (reference sequence). The CDR3 length is 15 residues. Here the CDR3 reads CATARGESRGREQYF. CDR3 nucleotide sequence: TGTGCCACCGCGAGGGGAGAAAGTAGGGGGAGAGAGCAGTACTTC.

The chain joins TRBV14 to TRBJ2-5, with D maybe TRBD2 (6 bases). Germline V gene sequence: CDR1 SGHDN, CDR2 FVKESK. The CDR3 contains 15 residues. The V gene lost 1 base and the J gene lost 4 bases, with 13 bases spanning the gap. The CDR3 reads CASSQASGRGETQYF. The CDR3 DNA reads TGTGCCAGCAGCCAAGCCTCAGGGCGGGGAGAGACCCAGTACTTC. Looking up the rest from reference TRBV14 and TRBJ2-5 gives the full variable domain: EAGVTQFPSHSVIEKGQTVTLRCDPISGHDNLYWYRRVMGKEIKFLLHFVKESKQDESGMPNNRFLAERTGGTYSTLKVQPAELEDSGVYFCASSQASGRGETQYFGPGTRLLVL.

The rearrangement joins TRBV19 to TRBJ2-3, with TRBD2 identical over 10 bases. CDR3 length equals 16 residues. The ends lost 5 bases at V and 6 bases at J; junction bases unmatched: 11. Germline loops: CDR1 LNHDA, CDR2 SQIVND (reference sequence). The CDR3 DNA follows: TGTGCCAGTAGTTATTCTAGCGGGAGCCCCCTGGATACGCAGTATTTT. This translates into CASSYSSGSPLDTQYF.

This clone was found once. The chain carries TRBV6-5 and TRBJ2-7, with 11 bases identical to TRBD2. Per germline, CDR1 MNHEY and CDR2 SVGAGI. The CDR3 runs to 14 residues. J gave up 6 bases and V 5 bases, and 6 bases lay outside the gene matches. CDR3 sequence reads: CASSKLAGVSEQYF. The CDR3 coding sequence is TGTGCCAGCAGTAAACTAGCGGGAGTAAGCGAGCAGTACTTC.

The rearrangement links TRBV10-3 to TRBJ2-2, with TRBD1 matching over 7 bases. V lost 6 bases to trimming and J lost 4 bases; unmatched junction nucleotides: 2. Germline V lookup: CDR1 ENHRY, CDR2 SYGVKD. The length of the CDR3 is 13 residues. CDR3 amino acids: CAISQGVTGELFF. CDR3 in DNA: TGTGCCATCAGCCAGGGGGTCACCGGGGAGCTGTTTTTT.

As for this clone: Other DNA sequences from this sample encode an identical CDR3 as well. The rearrangement joins TRBV9 to TRBJ2-3, with 7 positions matching TRBD2. Germline V CDR1 and CDR2: SGDLS, YYNGEE. Unmatched junction bases numbered 8, after V lost 4 bases and J lost 3 bases. The CDR3 has 15 amino acids. The CDR3 reads CASSLLAGVTDTQYF. The DNA for the CDR3 is TGTGCCAGCAGCCTTCTCGCGGGAGTTACAGATACGCAGTATTTT.

This clone was counted a single time. V gene TRBV27 combines with J gene TRBJ1-5, with 8 bases identical to TRBD1. V gave up 2 bases and J gave up 7 bases; unmatched junction bases: 7. From germline, CDR1 is MNHEY and CDR2 SMNVEV (reference sequence). This CDR3 region has 15 residues. The CDR3 sequence: CASSLTPTGEQPQHF. CDR3 bases: TGTGCCAGCAGTTTAACCCCGACAGGGGAGCAGCCCCAGCATTTT.

The chain employs TRBV5-1 and TRBJ2-5; a possible D gene is TRBD1 (7 bases). Looked up from germline, CDR1 is SGHRS and CDR2 is YFSETQ. The CDR3 totals 15 residues. V was pared by 4 bases and J by 4 bases, with 17 bases between. The CDR3: CASSHTGQGGETQYF. CDR3 bases: TGCGCCAGCAGCCACACCGGGCAGGGGGGAGAGACCCAGTACTTC.

V gene TRBV5-1 combines with J gene TRBJ2-2; a weak D match, TRBD2 (6 bases). Trimming shortened V by 4 bases and J by 6 bases, and 19 bases separated the two germline ends. Germline CDR1 SGHRS, CDR2 YFSETQ. This CDR3 comprises 16 residues. The CDR3 DNA reads TGCGCCAGCAGCATTGGGACTTCAGAGTGGTCCGGGGAGCTGTTTTTT. This translates into CASSIGTSEWSGELFF.

The chain uses TRBV14 and TRBJ2-7; D is undetermined. Germline assignment: CDR1 SGHDN and CDR2 FVKESK. V lost 2 bases and J lost 3, with 5 bases in between. The CDR3 runs to 12 residues. CDR3 sequence reads: CASSQPGYEQYF. CDR3 in DNA: TGTGCCAGCAGCCAACCAGGCTACGAGCAGTACTTC.

The rearrangement joins TRBV28 to TRBJ2-6; D perhaps matches TRBD1 (5 bases). The germline V gene has CDR1 MDHEN and CDR2 SYDVKM. The CDR3 is 19 residues long. V lost 2 bases, J lost 0 bases, and 17 bases lay in between. Here the CDR3 reads CASSLGVAGKFSGANVLTF. The DNA of the CDR3 is TGTGCCAGCAGTTTAGGGGTGGCAGGGAAATTCTCTGGGGCCAACGTCCTGACTTTC.

This rearrangement joins TRBV10-3 to TRBJ1-2; no firm D call. The CDR3 extends over 16 amino acids. Per germline, CDR1 ENHRY and CDR2 SYGVKD. Trimming took 7 bases from V and 6 from J, leaving 24 bases between them. CDR3 amino acids: CAINVRPSDPSDGYTF. The CDR3 nucleotides read TGTGCCATCAATGTAAGGCCTTCGGACCCTAGCGATGGCTACACCTTC.

The chain joins TRBV25-1 to TRBJ1-4; the D gene is possibly TRBD1 (6 bases). This CDR3 is built from 15 residues. Germline lookup yields CDR1 MGHDK and CDR2 SYGVNS. V was shortened by 5 bases and J by 4 bases, with 14 bases between the two germline ends. CDR3 sequence reads: CASSPQDRLNEKLFF. The DNA of the CDR3 is TGTGCCAGCAGTCCGCAGGACAGACTTAATGAAAAACTGTTTTTT.

The chain is built from TRBV28 and TRBJ1-2, with 8 bases identical to TRBD1. The CDR3 has 15 amino acids. Trimming removed 6 bases from V and 4 bases from J; junction bases left unmatched: 10. Germline CDR1 MDHEN, CDR2 SYDVKM. The CDR3 is CASRLSGQGPYGYTF. For the CDR3, the DNA is TGTGCCAGCAGACTTTCCGGACAGGGACCCTATGGCTACACCTTC.

CDR3 DNA sequence: TGTGCCAGCAGCTCAGCCCAGCATTTT. Translation gives CASSSAQHF. The rearrangement links TRBV5-8 to TRBJ1-5; D is ambiguous. Germline loops: CDR1 SGHTS, CDR2 YDEGEE. This CDR3 spans 9 amino acids. V lost 3 bases and J 11 bases, leaving 3 bases between the germline ends.

The rearrangement joins TRBV11-2 to TRBJ2-5; D call uncertain. Germline CDR1 and CDR2: SGHAT and FQNNGV. The CDR3 consists of 12 residues. The germline V and J ends were trimmed by 8 bases and 3 bases, with 10 bases remaining between them. CDR3 protein: CASSSSEETQYF. In DNA, the CDR3 is TGTGCCAGCTCCTCGTCCGAAGAGACCCAGTACTTC.

This clone was seen only once. The CDR3, as DNA: TGTGCCAGCAGTGAGTCCCGGGACAGGAGAAGCGGAAACACCATATATTTT. Translating it yields CASSESRDRRSGNTIYF. The chain has TRBV2 and TRBJ1-3, with 8 nucleotides matching TRBD1. The CDR3 is 17 residues long. J lost 4 bases, V lost 3 bases, and 11 bases had no gene match. Germline CDR1 is SNHLY and CDR2 is FYNNEI.

J is TRBJ2-5 and V is TRBV7-2, with a possible D match to TRBD2 (5 bases). The V gene's germline CDR1 is SGHTA and CDR2 FQGNSA. The CDR3 runs 14 residues. V shed 5 bases and J shed 2 bases, with 12 bases lying between them. CDR3 bases: TGTGCCAGCAGCCGTCGCGGACTTCAAGAGACCCAGTACTTC. Translating it yields CASSRRGLQETQYF. The variable domain in full, with the rest retrieved from reference TRBV7-2 and TRBJ2-5, is GAGVSQSPSNKVTEKGKDVELRCDPISGHTALYWYRQSLGQGLEFLIYFQGNSAPDKSGLPSDRFSAERTGGSVSTLTIQRTQQEDSAVYLCASSRRGLQETQYFGPGTRLLVL.

The rearrangement uses TRBV5-1 and TRBJ2-1; D might be TRBD2 (6 bases). The CDR3 has 12 amino acids. V dropped 4 bases and J dropped 12 bases, with 14 bases sitting between them. Germline CDR1 and CDR2: SGHRS and YFSETQ. The CDR3 nucleotides read TGCGCCAGCAGCCTAGACGGGACTCCGCAGTTCTTC. Its translation is CASSLDGTPQFF.

This rearrangement joins TRBV7-6 to TRBJ2-1, with 8 bases lining up with TRBD2. V shed 5 bases and J 12 bases; nucleotides not matched to a gene: 21. CDR3 length equals 17 residues. Germline CDR1 reads SGHVS; CDR2 reads FNYEAQ. The chain's CDR3 is CASSPRELAASPVGQFF. As DNA, the CDR3 is TGTGCCAGCAGCCCTAGAGAACTAGCGGCTTCACCCGTAGGGCAGTTCTTC.

The chain uses TRBV9 and TRBJ2-5; 7 positions agree with TRBD1. There are 15 residues in the CDR3. In germline, CDR1 is SGDLS, CDR2 YYNGEE. Trimming cost V 2 bases and J 2 bases; bases outside gene matches: 6. Written as DNA, the CDR3 is TGTGCCAGCAGCGTGGGGGACAGAGAACAAGAGACCCAGTACTTC. Residues: CASSVGDREQETQYF.

This sequence joins TRBV28 and TRBJ2-7; 10 positions match TRBD2. The CDR3 contains 20 residues. The trim removed 1 base at V and 0 bases at J, leaving 15 bases unmatched. CDR1 and CDR2 from the germline V gene are MDHEN and SYDVKM. The chain's CDR3 is CASSLSTRGLANSPSYEQYF. CDR3 nucleotide sequence: TGTGCCAGCAGTTTATCCACCCGGGGACTAGCGAACAGCCCCTCCTACGAGCAGTACTTC.

The chain couples TRBV15 to TRBJ2-2; D is unclear. Trimming pared 3 bases from V and 5 bases from J, leaving 13 bases between. CDR3 length: 15 amino acids. Germline V gives CDR1 LNHNV, CDR2 YYDKDF (reference sequence). CDR3 amino acids: CATSRFAISTGELFF. Here the CDR3 DNA reads TGTGCCACCAGCAGGTTCGCGATAAGTACCGGGGAGCTGTTTTTT.